This T cell receptor (beta chain) is from a study of blood T cell repertoires in COVID-19. Study as a whole: PBMCs, B-cell-depleted T cells, or T cells provided the cDNA or gDNA that made up the material.

Per the original methods: Estimates of nucleated cell counts were drawn from the amplification of reference gene primers. Profiling relied on immunoSEQ multiplex PCR, and the TCRdb table lists in-frame clones only, not all of them. V, J and clone size derive from that table, while D and trimming were established from the DNA sequence. The sample has approximately 150,000 clones; around 89% are singletons. The CDR3 has 17 residues. With V trimmed by 2 bases and J by 0 bases, 8 bases remained unmatched. Germline CDR1 and CDR2: KGHDR and SFDVKD. The sample consisted of peripheral blood. The receptor comes from a man between 65 and 85 years old with active COVID-19. This chain uses TRBV24-1 with TRBJ2-7, with 8 bases matching TRBD2. The CDR3 loop reads CATSDSSSGSRSYEQYF. Here the CDR3 DNA reads TGTGCCACCAGTGATTCCTCAAGCGGGAGCCGCTCCTACGAGCAGTACTTC.